Each of the 8 T cell receptor beta chains below was sequenced from the same sample in a study of blood T cells in healthy people across ages. A second PCR, run for 7 to 11 cycles, used a sample-barcoded 5' primer plus a J-beta primer mix. TCRdb used MiXCR to reprocess the 5' RACE reads, holding one entry per CDR3 protein. The table lists roughly 1.7 million distinct CDR3 sequences, 30% to 40% of them singletons. Sequencing input: blood. Receptor source: a woman between 25 and 40 years old in good health.

The chain is built from TRBV10-3 and TRBJ2-1; a possible D gene is TRBD1 (6 bases). Between the trimmed V and J ends, which lost 10 bases and 5 bases, there was a span of 12 bases. This CDR3 spans 12 amino acids. CDR1 ENHRY and CDR2 SYGVKD come from the germline V gene. This chain's CDR3 is CASRGSNNEQFF. The CDR3 DNA follows: TGTGCCAGCAGGGGATCTAACAATGAGCAGTTCTTC.

A remark on this clonotype: Being one base from a much bigger clone, this may be a read error. The rearrangement uses TRBV9 and TRBJ2-3; perhaps TRBD2 as D (5 bases). CDR1 and CDR2 (germline): SGDLS, YYNGEE. This CDR3 comprises 10 residues. Trimming cost V 10 bases and J 9 bases, with 12 bases left between them. CDR3 sequence (DNA): TGTGCCGGACGGGGTGTGACGCAGTATTTT. It codes for CAGRGVTQYF.

Concerning this clonotype itself: Being one base from a much bigger clone, this may be a read error. The V and J genes are TRBV24-1 and TRBJ2-7; 11 bases match TRBD1. The V and J ends lost 8 bases and 3 bases, in that order; junction bases with no gene match: 5. The CDR3 totals 14 residues. Per germline, CDR1 KGHDR and CDR2 SFDVKD. CDR3 in amino acids: CATILGQGDYEQYF. CDR3 in DNA: TGTGCCACCATTTTGGGACAGGGGGACTACGAGCAGTACTTC.

Concerning this clonotype itself: One junction end disagrees with the germline gene, perhaps due to a read error. The chain recombines TRBV2 with TRBJ2-1; D possibly uses TRBD1 or TRBD2 (6 bases each). Germline CDR1 SNHLY, CDR2 FYNNEI. The CDR3 totals 16 residues. The CDR3 protein is CASRPGAPGSYNKQFF. The CDR3 nucleotides are TGTGCCAGCAGACCGGGGGCGCCAGGCTCCTACAATAAGCAGTTCTTC.

This clonotype has only a few counts. V usage is TRBV6-6 and J usage is TRBJ2-1; maybe TRBD2 (6 bases). The V gene's germline CDR1 is MNHNY and CDR2 SVGAGI (reference sequence). V was cut by 2 bases and J by 8 bases, with 13 bases left in between. The CDR3 has 14 amino acids. The CDR3 here is CASSYVTGEDEQFF. As DNA, the CDR3 is TGTGCCAGCAGTTACGTAACGGGGGAGGATGAGCAGTTCTTC.

The V gene is TRBV29-1, the J gene TRBJ1-1; D is uncertain. This CDR3 is built from 11 residues. The V gene lost 7 bases and the J gene lost 4 bases, with 10 bases spanning the gap. From germline, CDR1 is SQVTM and CDR2 ANQGSEA. The CDR3 here is CSAALGTEAFF. CDR3 nucleotide sequence: TGCAGCGCTGCCCTGGGCACTGAAGCTTTCTTT.

The J gene is TRBJ1-1, the V gene TRBV4-1, with no clear D. The ends were cut back, 1 base at V and 11 bases at J, with 14 bases in the middle. Germline-derived CDR1 and CDR2 are MGHRA and YSYEKL. The CDR3 loop spans 13 amino acids. CDR3 in DNA: TGCGCCAGCAGCCAAGCGGACGGGAGGGTGGCTTTCTTT. Its translation is CASSQADGRVAFF.

V is TRBV20-1 and J is TRBJ2-5, with TRBD1 as a possible D gene (6 bases). Trimming shortened V by 8 bases and J by 5 bases, and 18 bases separated the two germline ends. The CDR3 is made up of 13 amino acids. Germline CDR1 is DFQATT and CDR2 is SNEGSKA (reference sequence). The CDR3 DNA sequence: TGCAGTTCTCATCCGGGGACATTCGAGACCCAGTACTTC. Translation: CSSHPGTFETQYF.